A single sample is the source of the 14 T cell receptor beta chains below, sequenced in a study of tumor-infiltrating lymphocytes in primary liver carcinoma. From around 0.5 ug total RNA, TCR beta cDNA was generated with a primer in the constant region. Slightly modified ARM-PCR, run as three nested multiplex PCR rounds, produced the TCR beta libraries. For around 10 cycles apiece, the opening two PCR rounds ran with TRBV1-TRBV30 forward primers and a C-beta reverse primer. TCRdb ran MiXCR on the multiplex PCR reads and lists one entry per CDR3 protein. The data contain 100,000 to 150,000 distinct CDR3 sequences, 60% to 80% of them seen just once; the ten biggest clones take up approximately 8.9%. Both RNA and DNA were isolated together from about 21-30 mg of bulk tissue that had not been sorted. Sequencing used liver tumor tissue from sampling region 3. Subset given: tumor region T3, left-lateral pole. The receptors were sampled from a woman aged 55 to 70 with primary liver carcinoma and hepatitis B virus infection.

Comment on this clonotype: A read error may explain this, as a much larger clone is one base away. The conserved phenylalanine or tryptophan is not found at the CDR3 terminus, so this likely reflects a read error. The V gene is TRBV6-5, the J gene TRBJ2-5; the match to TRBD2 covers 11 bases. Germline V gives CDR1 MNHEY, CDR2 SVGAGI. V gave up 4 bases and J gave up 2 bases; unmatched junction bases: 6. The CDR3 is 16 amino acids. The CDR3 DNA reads TGTGCCAGCAGTTTTTCCGGGACTAGCGGTCAAGAGACCCAGTACCTC. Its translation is CASSFSGTSGQETQYL.

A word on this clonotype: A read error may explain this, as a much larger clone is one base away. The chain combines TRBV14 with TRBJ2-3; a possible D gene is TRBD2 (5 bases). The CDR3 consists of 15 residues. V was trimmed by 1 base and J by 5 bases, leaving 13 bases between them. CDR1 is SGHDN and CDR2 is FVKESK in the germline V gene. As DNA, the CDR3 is TGTGCCAGCAGCCAAGCTTTGAGGGCCAGAGATACGCAGTATTTT. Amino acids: CASSQALRARDTQYF.

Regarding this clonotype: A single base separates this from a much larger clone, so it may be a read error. The CDR3 region has the DNA TGTGCCAGCAGCTCGAACGGGGGCACTGAAGCTTTCTTT. Its protein product is CASSSNGGTEAFF. This chain uses TRBV5-4 with TRBJ1-1; D possibly corresponds to TRBD1 (5 bases). The CDR3 runs to 13 residues. With 3 bases removed from V and 4 bases from J, the gap between germline ends came to 10 bases. Germline V gives CDR1 SGHNT, CDR2 YYREEE (reference sequence).

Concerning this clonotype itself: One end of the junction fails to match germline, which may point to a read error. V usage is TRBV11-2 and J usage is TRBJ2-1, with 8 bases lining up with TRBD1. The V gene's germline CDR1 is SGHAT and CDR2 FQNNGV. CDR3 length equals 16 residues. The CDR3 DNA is TGTGCCAGCAGCTTAGCGGCAGGGGGCGTCTACAATGAGCAGTATTTC. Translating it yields CASSLAAGGVYNEQYF. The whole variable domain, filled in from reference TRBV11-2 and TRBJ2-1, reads EAGVAQSPRYKIIEKRQSVAFWCNPISGHATLYWYQQILGQGPKLLIQFQNNGVVDDSQLPKDRFSAERLKGVDSTLKIQPAKLEDSAVYLCASSLAAGGVYNEQYFGPGTRLTVL.

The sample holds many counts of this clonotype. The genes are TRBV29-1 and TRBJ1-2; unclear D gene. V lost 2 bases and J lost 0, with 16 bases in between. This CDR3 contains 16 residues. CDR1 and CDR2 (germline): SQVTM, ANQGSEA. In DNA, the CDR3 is TGCAGCGTTGAACCAGGAGGCGGGAACGCTAACTATGGCTACACCTTC. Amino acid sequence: CSVEPGGGNANYGYTF.

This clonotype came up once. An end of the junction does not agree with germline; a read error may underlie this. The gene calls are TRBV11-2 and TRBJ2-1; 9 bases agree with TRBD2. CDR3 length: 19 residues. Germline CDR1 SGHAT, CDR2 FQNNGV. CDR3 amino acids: CASSLAGAGGWRWSVGQFF. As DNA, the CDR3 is TGTGCCAGCAGCTTAGCCGGAGCGGGAGGCTGGCGGTGGTCGGTCGGGCAGTTCTTT. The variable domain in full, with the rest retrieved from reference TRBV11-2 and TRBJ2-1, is EAGVAQSPRYKIIEKRQSVAFWCNPISGHATLYWYQQILGQGPKLLIQFQNNGVVDDSQLPKDRFSAERLKGVDSTLKIQPAKLEDSAVYLCASSLAGAGGWRWSVGQFFGPGTRLTVL.

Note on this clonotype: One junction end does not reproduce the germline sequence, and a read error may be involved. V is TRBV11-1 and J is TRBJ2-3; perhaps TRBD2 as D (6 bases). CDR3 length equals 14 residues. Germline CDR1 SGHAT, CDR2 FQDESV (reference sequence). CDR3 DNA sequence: TGTGCCAACAGCTTAAGGCAACGTGCAGGAGGGTCTCACTTT. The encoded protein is CANSLRQRAGGSHF. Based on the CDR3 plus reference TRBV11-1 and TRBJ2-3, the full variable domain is EAEVAQSPRYKITEKSQAVAFWCDPISGHATLYWYRQILGQGPELLVQFQDESVVDDSQLPKDRFSAERLKGVDSTLKIQPAELGDSAMYLCANSLRQRAGGSHFGPGTRLTVL.

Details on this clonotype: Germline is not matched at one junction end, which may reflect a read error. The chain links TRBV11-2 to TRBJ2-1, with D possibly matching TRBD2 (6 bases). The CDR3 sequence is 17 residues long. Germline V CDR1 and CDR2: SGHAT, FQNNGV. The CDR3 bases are TGTGCCAGCAGCTTAGATTCACTGGCTAGCGTCCGGAATGAGCAGTCCTTC. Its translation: CASSLDSLASVRNEQSF. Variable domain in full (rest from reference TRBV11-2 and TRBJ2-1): EAGVAQSPRYKIIEKRQSVAFWCNPISGHATLYWYQQILGQGPKLLIQFQNNGVVDDSQLPKDRFSAERLKGVDSTLKIQPAKLEDSAVYLCASSLDSLASVRNEQSFGPGTRLTVL.

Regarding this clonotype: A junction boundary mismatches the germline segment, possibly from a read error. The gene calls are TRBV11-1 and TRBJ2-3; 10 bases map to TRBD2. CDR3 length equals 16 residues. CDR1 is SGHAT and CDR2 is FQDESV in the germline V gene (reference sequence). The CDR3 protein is CAGSTGLAVSTDTQYF. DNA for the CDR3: TGTGCCGGCAGCACCGGACTAGCGGTTAGCACAGATACGCAGTATTTT.

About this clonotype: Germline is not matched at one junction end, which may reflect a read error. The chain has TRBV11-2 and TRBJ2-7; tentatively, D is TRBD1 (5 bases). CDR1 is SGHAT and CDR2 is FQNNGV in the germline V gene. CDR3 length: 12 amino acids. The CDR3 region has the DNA TGTGGCAGCAGCCAACTCGGACAAGCGCAGTACTTC. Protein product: CGSSQLGQAQYF.

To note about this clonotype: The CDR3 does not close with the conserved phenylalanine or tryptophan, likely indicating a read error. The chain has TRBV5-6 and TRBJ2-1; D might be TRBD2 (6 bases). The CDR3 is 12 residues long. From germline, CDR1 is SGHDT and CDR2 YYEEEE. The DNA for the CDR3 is TGTGCCATCAGCGCGGGGTTGCTTGAGCAGTTCCTC. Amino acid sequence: CAISAGLLEQFL.

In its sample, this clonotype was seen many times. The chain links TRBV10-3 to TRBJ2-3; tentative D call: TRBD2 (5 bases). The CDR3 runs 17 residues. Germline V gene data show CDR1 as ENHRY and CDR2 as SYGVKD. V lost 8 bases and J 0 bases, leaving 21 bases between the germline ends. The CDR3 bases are TGTGCCATCCTACAGCGGAGCCCGCACCATAGCACAGATACGCAGTATTTT. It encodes CAILQRSPHHSTDTQYF.

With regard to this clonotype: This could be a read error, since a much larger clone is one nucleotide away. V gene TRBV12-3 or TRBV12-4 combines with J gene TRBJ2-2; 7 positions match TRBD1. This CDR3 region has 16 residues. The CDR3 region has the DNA TGTGCCAGCAGTTTGGGACAGTTCGCGAACACCGGGGAGCTGCTTTTT. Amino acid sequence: CASSLGQFANTGELLF.

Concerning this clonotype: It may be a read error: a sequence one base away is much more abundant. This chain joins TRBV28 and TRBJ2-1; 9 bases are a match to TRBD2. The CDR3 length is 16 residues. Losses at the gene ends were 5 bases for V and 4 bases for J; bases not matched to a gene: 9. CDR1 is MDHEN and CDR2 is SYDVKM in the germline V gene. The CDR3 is CASSHSAGGTYNEQFF. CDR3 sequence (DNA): TGTGCCAGCAGTCACTCAGCGGGAGGCACATACAATGAGCAGTTCTTC.